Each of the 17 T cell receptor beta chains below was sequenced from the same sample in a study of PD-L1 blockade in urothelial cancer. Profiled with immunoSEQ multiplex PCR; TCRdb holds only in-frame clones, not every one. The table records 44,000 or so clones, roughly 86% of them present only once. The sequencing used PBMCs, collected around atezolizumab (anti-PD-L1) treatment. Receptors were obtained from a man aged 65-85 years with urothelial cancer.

CDR3 region: CASSQASTDEQFF. CDR3 DNA sequence: TGTGCCAGCAGCCAAGCCTCCACGGATGAGCAGTTCTTC. The genes are TRBV4-2 and TRBJ2-1; D is uncertain. CDR3 size: 13 residues. V shed 1 base and J shed 8 bases, with 9 bases lying between them. Germline CDR1 is LGHNA and CDR2 is YNFKEQ.

CDR3 DNA sequence: TGTGCCAGCAGTGAAAATTCATCGGGACACCTGGGGGACGAGCAGTACTTC. Translated, it gives CASSENSSGHLGDEQYF. The chain has TRBV2 and TRBJ2-7, with a weak D call TRBD1 (6 bases). V was cut by 2 bases and J by 5 bases, with 22 bases left in between. Looked up from germline, CDR1 is SNHLY and CDR2 is FYNNEI. This CDR3 is built from 17 residues.

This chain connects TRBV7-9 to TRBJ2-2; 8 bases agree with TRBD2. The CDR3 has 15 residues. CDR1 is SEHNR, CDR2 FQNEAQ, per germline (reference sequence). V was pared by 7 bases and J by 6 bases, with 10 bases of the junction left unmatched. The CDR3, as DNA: TGTGCCAGCATTGGACTAGCAGTCGATGCCGGGGAGCTGTTTTTT. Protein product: CASIGLAVDAGELFF. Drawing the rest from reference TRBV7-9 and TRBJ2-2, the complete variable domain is DTGVSQNPRHKITKRGQNVTFRCDPISEHNRLYWYRQTLGQGPEFLTYFQNEAQLEKSRLLSDRFSAERPKGSFSTLEIQRTEQGDSAMYLCASIGLAVDAGELFFGEGSRLTVL.

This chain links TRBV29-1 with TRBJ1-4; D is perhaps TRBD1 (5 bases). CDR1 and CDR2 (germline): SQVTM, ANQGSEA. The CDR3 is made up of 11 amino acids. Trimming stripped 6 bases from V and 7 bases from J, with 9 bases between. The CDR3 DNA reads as TGCAGCGTCGAGACAGCTGAAAAACTGTTTTTT. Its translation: CSVETAEKLFF.

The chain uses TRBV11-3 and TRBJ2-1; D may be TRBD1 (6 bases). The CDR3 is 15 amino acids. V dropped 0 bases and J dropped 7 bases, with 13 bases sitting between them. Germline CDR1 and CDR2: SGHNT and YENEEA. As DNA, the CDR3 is TGTGCCAGCAGCTTAGATGGGCAACAGGGAAATGAGCAGTTCTTC. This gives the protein CASSLDGQQGNEQFF. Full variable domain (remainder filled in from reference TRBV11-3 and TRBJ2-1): EAGVVQSPRYKIIEKKQPVAFWCNPISGHNTLYWYLQNLGQGPELLIRYENEEAVDDSQLPKDRFSAERLKGVDSTLKIQPAELGDSAVYLCASSLDGQQGNEQFFGPGTRLTVL.

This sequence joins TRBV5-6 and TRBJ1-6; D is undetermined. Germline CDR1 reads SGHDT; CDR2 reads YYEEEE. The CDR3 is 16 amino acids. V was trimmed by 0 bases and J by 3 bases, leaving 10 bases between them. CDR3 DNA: TGTGCCAGCAGCTTGGCCTCTGGGCTCTATAATTCACCCCTCCACTTT. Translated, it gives CASSLASGLYNSPLHF.

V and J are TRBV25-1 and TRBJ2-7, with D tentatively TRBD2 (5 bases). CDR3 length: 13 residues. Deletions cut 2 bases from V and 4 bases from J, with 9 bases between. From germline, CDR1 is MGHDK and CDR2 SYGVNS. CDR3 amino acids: CASSELGGYEQYF. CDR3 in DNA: TGTGCCAGCAGTGAACTTGGAGGTTACGAGCAGTACTTC.

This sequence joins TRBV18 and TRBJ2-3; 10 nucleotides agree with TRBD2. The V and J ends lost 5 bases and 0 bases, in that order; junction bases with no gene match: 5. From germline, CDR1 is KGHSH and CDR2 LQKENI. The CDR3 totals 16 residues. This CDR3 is CASSFLAGASTDTQYF. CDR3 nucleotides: TGTGCCAGCTCATTTCTAGCGGGGGCTAGCACAGATACGCAGTATTTT. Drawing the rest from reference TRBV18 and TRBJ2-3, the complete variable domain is NAGVMQNPRHLVRRRGQEARLRCSPMKGHSHVYWYRQLPEEGLKFMVYLQKENIIDESGMPKERFSAEFPKEGPSILRIQQVVRGDSAAYFCASSFLAGASTDTQYFGPGTRLTVL.

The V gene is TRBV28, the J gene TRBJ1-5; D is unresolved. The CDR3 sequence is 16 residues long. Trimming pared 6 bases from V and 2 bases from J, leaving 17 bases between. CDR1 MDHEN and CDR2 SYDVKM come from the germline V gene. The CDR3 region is CASSFGGGSGNQPQHF. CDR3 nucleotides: TGTGCCAGCAGCTTCGGTGGAGGGAGTGGCAATCAGCCCCAGCATTTT.

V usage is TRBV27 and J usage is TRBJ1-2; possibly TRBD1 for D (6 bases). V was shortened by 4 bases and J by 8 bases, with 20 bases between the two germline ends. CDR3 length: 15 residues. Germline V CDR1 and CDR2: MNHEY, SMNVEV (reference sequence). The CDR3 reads CASSSQQGGVGGYTF. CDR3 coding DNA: TGTGCCAGCAGTTCACAACAAGGGGGAGTAGGAGGCTACACCTTC.

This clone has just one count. The CDR3 reads CASSSRTSGRIEQFF. The CDR3 DNA follows: TGTGCCAGCAGTTCCCGGACTAGCGGGAGGATTGAGCAGTTCTTC. This chain uses TRBV28 with TRBJ2-1; 14 nucleotides match TRBD2. The germline V gene encodes CDR1 MDHEN and CDR2 SYDVKM. This CDR3 is 15 amino acids long. V trimming: 4 bases; J trimming: 9 bases; junction bases outside the gene matches: 5.

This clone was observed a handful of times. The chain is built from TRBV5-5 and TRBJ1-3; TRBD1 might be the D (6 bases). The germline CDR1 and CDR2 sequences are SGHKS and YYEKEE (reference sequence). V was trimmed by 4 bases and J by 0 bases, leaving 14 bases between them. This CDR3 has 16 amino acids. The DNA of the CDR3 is TGTGCCAGCAGCGTCGACAGGCTAATCTCTGGAAACACCATATATTTT. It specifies CASSVDRLISGNTIYF.

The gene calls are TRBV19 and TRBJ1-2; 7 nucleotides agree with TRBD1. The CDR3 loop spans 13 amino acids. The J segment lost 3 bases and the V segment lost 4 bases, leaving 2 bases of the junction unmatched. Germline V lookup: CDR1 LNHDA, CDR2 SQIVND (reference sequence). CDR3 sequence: CASSRGTDYGYTF. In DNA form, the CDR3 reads TGTGCCAGTAGTAGGGGGACAGACTATGGCTACACCTTC.

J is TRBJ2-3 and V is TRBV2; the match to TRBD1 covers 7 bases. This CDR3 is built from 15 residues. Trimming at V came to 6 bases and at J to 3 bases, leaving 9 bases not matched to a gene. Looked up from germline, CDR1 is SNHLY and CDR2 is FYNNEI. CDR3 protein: CASRPQGLRTDTQYF. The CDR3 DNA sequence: TGTGCCAGCAGGCCACAGGGGCTGCGGACAGATACGCAGTATTTT.

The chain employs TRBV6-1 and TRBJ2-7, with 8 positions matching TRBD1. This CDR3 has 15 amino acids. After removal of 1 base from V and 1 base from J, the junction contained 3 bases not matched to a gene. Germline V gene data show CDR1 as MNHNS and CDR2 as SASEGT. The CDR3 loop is CASSEVWDRSYEQYF. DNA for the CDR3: TGTGCCAGCAGTGAAGTATGGGACAGGTCCTACGAGCAGTACTTC.

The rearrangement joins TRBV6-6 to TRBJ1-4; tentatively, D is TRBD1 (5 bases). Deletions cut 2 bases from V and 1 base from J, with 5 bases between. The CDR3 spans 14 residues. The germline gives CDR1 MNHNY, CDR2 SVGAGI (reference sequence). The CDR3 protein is CASSYRGTNEKLFF. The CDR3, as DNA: TGTGCCAGCAGTTACAGGGGAACTAATGAAAAACTGTTTTTT.

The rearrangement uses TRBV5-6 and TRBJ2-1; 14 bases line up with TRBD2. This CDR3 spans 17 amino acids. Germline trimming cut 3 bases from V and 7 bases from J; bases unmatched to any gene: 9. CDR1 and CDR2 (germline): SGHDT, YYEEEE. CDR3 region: CASSWRGTSGRTNEQFF. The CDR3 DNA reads TGTGCCAGCAGCTGGCGCGGGACTAGCGGGAGAACGAATGAGCAGTTCTTC. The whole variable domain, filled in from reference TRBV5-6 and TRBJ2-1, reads DAGVTQSPTHLIKTRGQQVTLRCSPKSGHDTVSWYQQALGQGPQFIFQYYEEEERQRGNFPDRFSGHQFPNYSSELNVNALLLGDSALYLCASSWRGTSGRTNEQFFGPGTRLTVL.